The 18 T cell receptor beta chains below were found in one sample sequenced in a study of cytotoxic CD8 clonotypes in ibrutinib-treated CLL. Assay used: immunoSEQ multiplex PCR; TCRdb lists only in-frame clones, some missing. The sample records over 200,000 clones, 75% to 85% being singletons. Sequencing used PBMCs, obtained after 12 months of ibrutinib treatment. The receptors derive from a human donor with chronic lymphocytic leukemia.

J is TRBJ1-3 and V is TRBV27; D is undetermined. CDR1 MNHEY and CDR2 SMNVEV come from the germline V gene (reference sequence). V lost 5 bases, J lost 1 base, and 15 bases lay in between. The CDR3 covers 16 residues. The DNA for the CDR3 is TGTGCCAGCAGTCCACTGGGAAGGGCGTCTGGAAACACCATATATTTT. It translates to CASSPLGRASGNTIYF.

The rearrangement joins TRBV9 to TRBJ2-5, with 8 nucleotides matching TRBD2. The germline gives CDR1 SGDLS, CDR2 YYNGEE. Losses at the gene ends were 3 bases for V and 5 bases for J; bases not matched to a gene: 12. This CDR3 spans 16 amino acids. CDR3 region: CASSDLGASGWETQYF. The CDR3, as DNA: TGTGCCAGCAGCGACCTGGGGGCTAGCGGGTGGGAGACCCAGTACTTC.

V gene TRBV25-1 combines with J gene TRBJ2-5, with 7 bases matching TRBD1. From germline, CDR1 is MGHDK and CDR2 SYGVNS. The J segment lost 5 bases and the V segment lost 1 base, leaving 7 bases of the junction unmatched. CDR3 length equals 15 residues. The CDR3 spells CASSESPGQMETQYF. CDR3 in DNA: TGTGCCAGCAGTGAATCCCCGGGACAGATGGAGACCCAGTACTTC.

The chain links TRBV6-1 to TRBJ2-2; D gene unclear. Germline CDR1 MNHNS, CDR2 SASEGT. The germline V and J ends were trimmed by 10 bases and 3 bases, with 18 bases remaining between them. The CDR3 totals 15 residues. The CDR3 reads CATRPGLLDTGELFF. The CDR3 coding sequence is TGTGCCACCCGACCGGGCCTTCTTGACACCGGGGAGCTGTTTTTT.

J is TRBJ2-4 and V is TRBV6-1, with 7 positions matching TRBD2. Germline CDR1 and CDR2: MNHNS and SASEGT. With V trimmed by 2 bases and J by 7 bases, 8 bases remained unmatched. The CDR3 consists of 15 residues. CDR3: CASSERRGGWNIQYF. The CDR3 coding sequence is TGTGCCAGCAGTGAACGGAGGGGAGGGTGGAACATTCAGTACTTC.

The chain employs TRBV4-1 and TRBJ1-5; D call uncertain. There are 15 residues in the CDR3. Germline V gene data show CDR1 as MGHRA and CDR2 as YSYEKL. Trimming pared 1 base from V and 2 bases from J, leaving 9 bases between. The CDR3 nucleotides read TGCGCCAGCAGCCAAGGTAGGGCCGGCAATCAGCCCCAGCATTTT. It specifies CASSQGRAGNQPQHF.

The CDR3 bases are TGTGCCAGCAGTTTGCGGACAGGGGGCGGTGATACGCAGTATTTT. Translating gives CASSLRTGGGDTQYF. This chain joins TRBV28 and TRBJ2-3, with TRBD1 matching over 11 bases. The CDR3 loop spans 15 amino acids. The ends lost 3 bases at V and 6 bases at J; junction bases unmatched: 5. The germline V gene encodes CDR1 MDHEN and CDR2 SYDVKM.

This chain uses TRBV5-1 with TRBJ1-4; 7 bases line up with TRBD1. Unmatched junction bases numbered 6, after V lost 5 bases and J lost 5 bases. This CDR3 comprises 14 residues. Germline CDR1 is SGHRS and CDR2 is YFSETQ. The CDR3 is CASSHGQENEKLFF. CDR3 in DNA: TGCGCCAGCAGTCACGGACAGGAGAATGAAAAACTGTTTTTT. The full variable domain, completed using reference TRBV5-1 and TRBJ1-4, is KAGVTQTPRYLIKTRGQQVTLSCSPISGHRSVSWYQQTPGQGLQFLFEYFSETQRNKGNFPGRFSGRQFSNSRSEMNVSTLELGDSALYLCASSHGQENEKLFFGSGTQLSVL.

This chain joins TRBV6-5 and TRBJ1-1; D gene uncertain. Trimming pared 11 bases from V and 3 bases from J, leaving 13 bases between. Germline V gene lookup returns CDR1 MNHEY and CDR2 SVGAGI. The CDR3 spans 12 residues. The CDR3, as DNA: TGTGCCGCGGGTCCGATGGACACTGAAGCTTTCTTT. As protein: CAAGPMDTEAFF.

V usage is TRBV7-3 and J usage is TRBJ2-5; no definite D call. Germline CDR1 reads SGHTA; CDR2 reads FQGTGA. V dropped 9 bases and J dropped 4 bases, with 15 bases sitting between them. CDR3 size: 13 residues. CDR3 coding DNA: TGTGCCAGTTCGTGGGCCACGGGAGAGACCCAGTACTTC. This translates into CASSWATGETQYF.

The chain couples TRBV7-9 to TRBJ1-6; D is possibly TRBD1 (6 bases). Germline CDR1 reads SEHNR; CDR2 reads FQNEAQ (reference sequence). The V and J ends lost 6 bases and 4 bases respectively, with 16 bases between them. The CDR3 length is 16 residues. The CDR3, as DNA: TGTGCCAGCAGTAAAAACTCACAGGGTTATAATTCACCCCTCCACTTT. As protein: CASSKNSQGYNSPLHF. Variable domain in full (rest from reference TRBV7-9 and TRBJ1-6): DTGVSQNPRHKITKRGQNVTFRCDPISEHNRLYWYRQTLGQGPEFLTYFQNEAQLEKSRLLSDRFSAERPKGSFSTLEIQRTEQGDSAMYLCASSKNSQGYNSPLHFGNGTRLTVT.

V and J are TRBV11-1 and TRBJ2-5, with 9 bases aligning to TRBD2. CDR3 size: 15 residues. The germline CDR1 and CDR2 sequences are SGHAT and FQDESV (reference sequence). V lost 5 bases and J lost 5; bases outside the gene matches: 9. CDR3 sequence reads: CASSTGTSLQETQYF. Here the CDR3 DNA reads TGTGCCAGCAGCACCGGGACTAGCCTACAGGAGACCCAGTACTTC.

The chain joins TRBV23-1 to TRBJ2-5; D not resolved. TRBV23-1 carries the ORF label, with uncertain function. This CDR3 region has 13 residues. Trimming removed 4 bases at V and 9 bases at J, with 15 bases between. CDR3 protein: CASSRDCPPSQYF. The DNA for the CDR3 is TGCGCCAGCAGTCGCGACTGCCCGCCCTCCCAGTACTTC.

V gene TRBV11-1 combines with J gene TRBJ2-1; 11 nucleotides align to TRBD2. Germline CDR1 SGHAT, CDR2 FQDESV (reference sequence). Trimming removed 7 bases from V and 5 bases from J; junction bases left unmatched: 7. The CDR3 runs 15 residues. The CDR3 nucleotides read TGTGCCAGCATCTCTAGCGGGGGGACCCACAATGAGCAGTTCTTC. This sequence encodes CASISSGGTHNEQFF.

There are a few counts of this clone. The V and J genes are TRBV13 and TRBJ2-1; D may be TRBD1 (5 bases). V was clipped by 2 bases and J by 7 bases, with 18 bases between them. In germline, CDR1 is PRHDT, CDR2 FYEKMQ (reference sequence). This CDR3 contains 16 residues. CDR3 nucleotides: TGTGCCAGCAGCTTAAATAATCAGGGTTATAGGAATGAGCAGTTCTTC. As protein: CASSLNNQGYRNEQFF.

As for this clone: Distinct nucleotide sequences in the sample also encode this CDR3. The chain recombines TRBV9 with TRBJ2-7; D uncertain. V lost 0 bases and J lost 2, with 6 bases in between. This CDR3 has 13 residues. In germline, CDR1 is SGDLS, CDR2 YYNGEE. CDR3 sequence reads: CASSVGVTYEQYF. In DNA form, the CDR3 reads TGTGCCAGCAGCGTAGGGGTAACCTACGAGCAGTACTTC.

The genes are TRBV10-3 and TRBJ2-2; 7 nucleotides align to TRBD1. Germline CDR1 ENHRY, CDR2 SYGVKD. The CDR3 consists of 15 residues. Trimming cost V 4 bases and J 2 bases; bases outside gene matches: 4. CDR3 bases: TGTGCCATCAGTGTGGGGACAGCTAACACCGGGGAGCTGTTTTTT. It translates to CAISVGTANTGELFF.

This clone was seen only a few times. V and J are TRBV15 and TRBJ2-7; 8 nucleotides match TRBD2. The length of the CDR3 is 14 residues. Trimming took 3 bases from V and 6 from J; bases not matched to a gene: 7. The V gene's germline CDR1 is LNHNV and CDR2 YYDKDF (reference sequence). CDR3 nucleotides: TGTGCCACCAGCAGTCAGCGGGAGTTCTCCGAGCAGTACTTC. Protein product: CATSSQREFSEQYF.